Each of the 17 T cell receptor beta chains below was sequenced from the same sample in a study of identical twins. TCRdb redid the calling of the 5' RACE reads with MiXCR, one entry per CDR3 protein. The data hold approximately 500,000 distinct CDR3 sequences, with about 15% observed a single time. This sample also belongs to another study, concerning yellow fever vaccine responses in identical twins.

Input material: CD4+ T cells sorted from blood. These receptors were taken from a woman between 18 and 29 years old in good health.

This clonotype was counted a few times. This chain uses TRBV20-1 with TRBJ1-1; the D is unclear. V was trimmed by 0 bases and J by 2 bases, leaving 7 bases between them. From germline, CDR1 is DFQATT and CDR2 SNEGSKA (reference sequence). This CDR3 region has 13 residues. CDR3 in amino acids: CSARENSNTEAFF. Written as DNA, the CDR3 is TGCAGTGCTAGAGAAAACAGCAACACTGAAGCTTTCTTT.

In this sample, this clonotype turned up a few times. The chain is built from TRBV24-1 and TRBJ2-1, with D perhaps being TRBD1 or TRBD2 (5 bases each). V lost 7 bases and J lost 5, with 14 bases in between. The CDR3 loop spans 14 amino acids. The germline V gene encodes CDR1 KGHDR and CDR2 SFDVKD. The CDR3 region is CATSSRDVHNEQFF. The CDR3 DNA sequence: TGTGCCACCAGCTCCCGGGACGTACACAATGAGCAGTTCTTC.

The V call is TRBV3-1, the J call TRBJ2-1, with D possibly being TRBD2 (8 bases). Germline V gene sequence: CDR1 LGHDT, CDR2 YNNKEL (reference sequence). The CDR3 loop spans 16 amino acids. Trimming removed 7 bases at V and 0 bases at J, with 16 bases between. DNA for the CDR3: TGTGCCAGCACCGCGGGGGGACAGAGCTCCTACAATGAGCAGTTCTTC. It translates to CASTAGGQSSYNEQFF.

This clonotype has only a few counts. The J gene is TRBJ2-1, the V gene TRBV5-1; 9 nucleotides match TRBD1. The ends lost 0 bases at V and 6 bases at J; junction bases unmatched: 7. The CDR3 length is 16 residues. Germline assignment: CDR1 SGHRS and CDR2 YFSETQ. CDR3 sequence reads: CASSLAGTGFPNEQFF. In nucleotides, the CDR3 is TGCGCCAGCAGCTTGGCAGGGACAGGGTTCCCCAATGAGCAGTTCTTC.

This clonotype was observed at least ten times. This chain links TRBV12-3 or TRBV12-4 with TRBJ1-1; 8 bases agree with TRBD1. The trim removed 6 bases at V and 5 bases at J, leaving 5 bases unmatched. The CDR3 contains 13 residues. CDR3 protein: CASRQTGGTEAFF. The DNA for the CDR3 is TGTGCCAGCAGACAAACAGGGGGAACTGAAGCTTTCTTT.

This clonotype was detected a few times. This sequence joins TRBV20-1 and TRBJ2-1; D may match TRBD1 or TRBD2 (5 bases each). CDR1 and CDR2 from the germline V gene are DFQATT and SNEGSKA (reference sequence). This CDR3 spans 16 amino acids. V dropped 0 bases and J dropped 8 bases, with 20 bases sitting between them. The CDR3 region is CSARDTGTPSRDEQFF. The CDR3, as DNA: TGCAGTGCTAGAGACACTGGGACCCCCTCACGGGATGAGCAGTTCTTC.

This clonotype showed up just a few times. The chain couples TRBV2 to TRBJ1-1; 10 nucleotides agree with TRBD1. Germline-derived CDR1 and CDR2 are SNHLY and FYNNEI. The V segment lost 2 bases and the J segment 0 bases; nucleotides outside the gene matches: 6. CDR3 length: 17 amino acids. In DNA, the CDR3 is TGTGCCAGCAGTGAATTGGGGACAGGGGTCATGAACACTGAAGCTTTCTTT. Translating it yields CASSELGTGVMNTEAFF.

The V and J genes are TRBV3-1 and TRBJ1-1; TRBD1 aligns across 8 bases. The V segment lost 7 bases and the J segment 5 bases; nucleotides outside the gene matches: 9. CDR3 length: 14 residues. CDR1 and CDR2 (germline): LGHDT, YNNKEL (reference sequence). The DNA of the CDR3 is TGTGCCAGCACCCCCACAGGGGGGAGTACTGAAGCTTTCTTT. The encoded protein is CASTPTGGSTEAFF.

The CDR3 DNA reads as TGCAGTGCTAGAGAGACCACTAGCGGGAGGTCCTACAATGAGCAGTTCTTC. Translation gives CSARETTSGRSYNEQFF. The rearrangement uses TRBV20-1 and TRBJ2-1; TRBD2 aligns across 12 bases. The CDR3 length is 17 residues. V lost 0 bases, J lost 1 base, and 4 bases stayed unmatched. Per germline, CDR1 DFQATT and CDR2 SNEGSKA (reference sequence).

There are a few counts of this clonotype. V is TRBV12-3 or TRBV12-4 and J is TRBJ2-1; no firm D call. The CDR3 is 17 residues long. With 2 bases removed from V and 0 bases from J, the gap between germline ends came to 14 bases. CDR3 residues: CASSLFLKGNSYNEQFF. The CDR3 DNA reads as TGTGCCAGCAGTTTATTCCTCAAGGGCAACTCCTACAATGAGCAGTTCTTC.

This clonotype was counted a few times. V and J are TRBV2 and TRBJ2-3; 8 bases map to TRBD1. CDR1 and CDR2 (germline): SNHLY, FYNNEI. V gave up 2 bases and J gave up 10 bases; unmatched junction bases: 8. The CDR3 loop spans 14 amino acids. CDR3 loop: CASSEREPGQAQYF. The CDR3, as DNA: TGTGCCAGCAGTGAAAGGGAACCGGGACAGGCGCAGTATTTT.

The chain links TRBV12-3 or TRBV12-4 to TRBJ2-2; 9 bases fit TRBD2. The CDR3 runs to 17 residues. With V trimmed by 4 bases and J by 6 bases, 12 bases remained unmatched. The CDR3 DNA reads TGTGCCAGCAGTTCCCGGAGGCGCGGGGGGGCGGCCGGGGAGCTGTTTTTT. Its translation: CASSSRRRGGAAGELFF.

The chain employs TRBV9 and TRBJ2-5; 10 bases match TRBD2. The CDR3 consists of 16 residues. Germline V gives CDR1 SGDLS, CDR2 YYNGEE. V shed 2 bases, J shed 5 bases, and the junction held 9 bases outside the gene matches. The CDR3 spells CASSVGGLAGAETQYF. The CDR3 DNA follows: TGTGCCAGCAGCGTGGGGGGGCTAGCGGGAGCGGAGACCCAGTACTTC.

The rearrangement uses TRBV12-3 or TRBV12-4 and TRBJ2-7; D is uncertain. The CDR3 runs to 13 residues. V dropped 2 bases and J dropped 5 bases, with 10 bases sitting between them. DNA of the CDR3: TGTGCCAGCAGTTTAAGTTCCACTGACGAGCAGTACTTC. It is translated as CASSLSSTDEQYF.

This clonotype was detected a few times. The rearrangement joins TRBV9 to TRBJ1-2; D is unclear. Per germline, CDR1 SGDLS and CDR2 YYNGEE. The CDR3 extends over 13 amino acids. The ends were cut back, 0 bases at V and 1 base at J, with 4 bases in the middle. This chain's CDR3 is CASSVAINYGYTF. The DNA of the CDR3 is TGTGCCAGCAGCGTAGCCATTAACTATGGCTACACCTTC.

This chain uses TRBV3-1 with TRBJ2-5; D may be TRBD2 (6 bases). Between the trimmed V and J ends, which lost 11 bases and 2 bases, there was a span of 21 bases. Germline-derived CDR1 and CDR2 are LGHDT and YNNKEL (reference sequence). The CDR3 has 15 amino acids. The CDR3, as DNA: TGTGCCTCCTCCCAAAAGCCGGGAGCTCAAGAGACCCAGTACTTC. This sequence encodes CASSQKPGAQETQYF.

V and J are TRBV5-1 and TRBJ2-5; 9 bases are shared with TRBD2. Germline loops: CDR1 SGHRS, CDR2 YFSETQ. The trim removed 1 base at V and 5 bases at J, leaving 9 bases unmatched. This CDR3 is built from 16 residues. CDR3 residues: CASSLRGTSTRETQYF. The CDR3 DNA reads TGCGCCAGCAGCTTGCGGGGGACTAGCACTAGGGAGACCCAGTACTTC.